The entry below gives a single T cell receptor (beta chain) sequence along with its context. This sample is drawn from a study of blood T cell repertoires in COVID-19. On the study more broadly: Acute and convalescent COVID-19 samples came from the United States, Italy and Spain. Sources were T cells, B-cell-depleted T cells, or PBMCs; the material itself was cDNA or gDNA.

In the authors' workflow: From reference gene primer amplification, estimates of nucleated cell counts were derived. The assay was immunoSEQ multiplex PCR, and TCRdb's table has in-frame clones only and misses some. V, J and clone size derive from that table, while D and trimming were established from the DNA sequence. The data show roughly 230,000 clones, around four fifths seen once. Sequencing used peripheral blood. The TCR comes from an older woman with active or convalescent COVID-19.

CDR3 DNA sequence: TGCACCAGCAGCCGGACAGCCCGCGGTAACTATGGCTACACCTTC. Protein: CTSSRTARGNYGYTF. The V call is TRBV1, the J call TRBJ1-2; the DNA was not compared with TRBD1, the D call given in the table. TRBV1 is a documented pseudogene. This CDR3 contains 15 residues.